This TCR beta chain was obtained from a study of cytomegalovirus exposure and HLA in healthy donors. Study outcomes and limitations: In the analysis, some V segments, TRBV6-2 and TRBV6-3 included, were excluded as indistinguishable. In an earlier analysis, about 87% or about 30%: the productive usage of most TCR beta V segments.

The germline V and J ends were trimmed by 5 bases and 3 bases, with 17 bases remaining between them. The CDR3 is made up of 15 amino acids. Germline CDR1 and CDR2: MNHNY and SVGAGI (reference sequence). Both 60 Vbeta primers and 13 Jbeta primers went into the PCR. The method was immunoSEQ multiplex PCR; TCRdb's version includes in-frame clones alone and lacks a portion of them. The table includes fewer than 200,000 clones, about two thirds detected once. With regard to this clone: Its antigen is still unknown.

What was sequenced was PBMCs. The chain is built from TRBV6-6 and TRBJ2-7, with D possibly being TRBD1 (5 bases). The TCR was taken from a woman aged 18-30 years in good health and CMV-seropositive. This chain's CDR3 is CASSNHRQGGYEQYF. Here the CDR3 DNA reads TGTGCCAGCAGTAACCATCGGCAGGGTGGCTACGAGCAGTACTTC.